Listed below are T cell receptor beta chains from one sample, sequenced in a study of cytomegalovirus exposure and HLA in healthy donors. Generated by immunoSEQ multiplex PCR, the TCRdb table keeps only in-frame clones and is missing some. The table shows some 150,000 clones, with roughly 79% occurring only once. The sequenced sample consisted of PBMCs. Source of these receptors: a woman aged 45-59 years in good health and CMV-seronegative. Both conserved end residues are part of each CDR3. A D gene is named only where the DNA matches it firmly. Size is omitted from some rows. Given values are once, few, many or a class for expanded clones.

TRBV7-2	TRBJ2-5	-	TRBD2	CASTTVGGDTQYF	TGTGCCAGCACCACCGTGGGGGGGGATACCCAGTACTTC
TRBV14	TRBJ1-2	-	TRBD1	CASSLGTEEFYGYTF	TGTGCCAGCAGCCTCGGGACAGAAGAATTCTATGGCTACACCTTC
TRBV10-1	TRBJ1-3	few	-	CASSESSAGNTIYF	TGCGCCAGCAGTGAGTCTTCAGCTGGAAACACCATATATTTT
TRBV15	TRBJ2-1	-	TRBD2	CATSRGGGRYNEQFF	TGTGCCACCAGCAGAGGGGGCGGGAGGTACAATGAGCAGTTCTTC
TRBV4-1	TRBJ2-1	-	TRBD2	CASSHGLAGPPRGEQFF	TGCGCCAGCAGCCACGGACTAGCGGGGCCCCCGCGCGGTGAGCAGTTCTTC
TRBV5-8	TRBJ2-7	once	-	CASSLAGVGWGSYEQYF	TGTGCCAGCAGCTTGGCCGGGGTGGGCTGGGGCTCCTACGAGCAGTACTTC
TRBV5-5	TRBJ1-2	few	-	CASSFGAGPLNGYTF	TGTGCCAGCAGCTTCGGTGCAGGCCCCTTGAATGGCTACACCTTC
TRBV28	TRBJ1-4	-	-	CASQGSREKLFF	TGTGCCAGCCAGGGGTCGCGGGAAAAACTGTTTTTT
TRBV9	TRBJ2-1	-	TRBD2	CASSVGWRGGYNEQFF	TGTGCCAGCAGCGTAGGATGGCGGGGGGGATACAATGAGCAGTTCTTC
TRBV19	TRBJ1-1	-	TRBD1	CASRQTGGPETEAFF	TGTGCCAGTAGGCAAACAGGGGGCCCTGAGACTGAAGCTTTCTTT
TRBV7-2	TRBJ1-2	-	TRBD1	CASSLQGAAYGYTF	TGTGCCAGCAGCCTACAGGGGGCGGCTTATGGCTACACCTTC
TRBV10-3	TRBJ2-7	-	-	CAISEQELITYEQYF	TGTGCCATCAGTGAACAGGAACTCATTACTTACGAGCAGTACTTC
TRBV7-2	TRBJ2-3	-	-	CASSLIGSGVDTQYF	TGTGCCAGCAGCTTAATTGGGAGTGGGGTAGATACGCAGTATTTT
TRBV6-6	TRBJ2-5	once	TRBD2	CASSSRLAGGAETQYF	TGTGCCAGCAGTTCCCGACTAGCGGGAGGAGCGGAGACCCAGTACTTC
TRBV7-9	TRBJ1-2	-	TRBD1	CSSSPAGGLDRGASGYTF	TGTTCCAGCAGCCCAGCAGGAGGGCTGGACAGGGGGGCGTCGGGCTACACCTTC
TRBV15	TRBJ1-1	-	TRBD1	CATSVTGGTEAFF	TGTGCCACCAGTGTGACAGGGGGCACTGAAGCTTTCTTT
TRBV5-4	TRBJ2-2	-	TRBD1	CASDIRPGGNTGELFF	TGTGCCAGCGACATAAGACCAGGGGGCAACACCGGGGAGCTGTTTTTT
TRBV11-2	TRBJ2-5	-	-	CASSSNRATKTQYF	TGTGCCAGCAGCTCAAACAGGGCCACAAAGACCCAGTACTTC
TRBV7-9	TRBJ1-2	once	TRBD1	CSSSARQGRNTF	TGTTCCAGCAGCGCCCGACAGGGGAGAAACACCTTC
TRBV7-9	TRBJ2-3	-	TRBD2	CSSSPPGLAGIRATQYF	TGTTCCAGCAGCCCACCTGGACTAGCGGGAATCCGAGCTACGCAGTATTTT
TRBV7-3	TRBJ1-4	-	-	CASSLTTDRNEKLFF	TGTGCCAGCAGCTTAACGACCGACAGAAATGAAAAACTGTTTTTT
TRBV7-3	TRBJ2-1	-	TRBD1	CASSLGTGENNEQFF	TGTGCCAGCAGCTTAGGGACAGGGGAGAACAATGAGCAGTTCTTC
TRBV5-6	TRBJ1-2	-	-	CASSAGGLLIGYTF	TGTGCCAGCAGCGCGGGAGGACTCCTTATCGGCTACACCTTC
TRBV7-2	TRBJ2-3	-	TRBD1	CASSAQGTGEADTQYF	TGTGCCAGCAGCGCCCAGGGGACAGGGGAGGCAGATACGCAGTATTTT
TRBV21-1	TRBJ2-2	-	-	CASSKFVTDGETGELFF	TGTGCCAGCAGCAAATTTGTTACAGACGGGGAGACCGGGGAGCTGTTTTTT
TRBV10-2	TRBJ2-5	few	TRBD2	CASSELWTSGRETQYF	TGCGCCAGCAGTGAGTTGTGGACTAGCGGGCGGGAGACCCAGTACTTC
TRBV19	TRBJ1-5	-	-	CASSIAINQPQHF	TGTGCCAGTAGTATAGCCATCAATCAGCCCCAGCATTTT
TRBV5-5	TRBJ1-6	-	TRBD1	CASSWDRDDSPLHF	TGTGCCAGCAGCTGGGACAGGGATGATTCACCCCTCCACTTT
TRBV6-6	TRBJ1-5	-	-	CASTWTVHSNQPQHF	TGTGCCAGCACGTGGACAGTTCATAGCAATCAGCCCCAGCATTTT
TRBV19	TRBJ2-3	-	-	CASSPGGSTDTQYF	TGTGCCAGTAGCCCTGGCGGCTCCACAGATACGCAGTATTTT
TRBV10-3	TRBJ1-4	-	-	CAISDLVGEKLFF	TGTGCCATCAGTGACTTAGTCGGTGAAAAACTGTTTTTT
TRBV6-4	TRBJ2-7	-	TRBD1	CASRVDRDRTAEQYF	TGTGCCAGCAGGGTAGACCGGGACAGAACAGCCGAGCAGTACTTC
TRBV7-2	TRBJ2-7	-	TRBD1	CASSLVGQSSYEQYF	TGTGCCAGCAGCTTAGTGGGACAGAGCTCCTACGAGCAGTACTTC
TRBV7-7	TRBJ2-7	-	-	CASSLDPGGEQYF	TGTGCCAGCAGCTTAGATCCAGGCGGGGAGCAGTACTTC
TRBV5-8	TRBJ2-2	-	TRBD1	CASSFGTGGDTGELFF	TGTGCCAGCAGCTTCGGTACAGGGGGCGACACCGGGGAGCTGTTTTTT
TRBV27	TRBJ2-6	-	TRBD1	CASSSRDRSSGANVLTF	TGTGCCAGCAGTTCCAGGGACAGAAGCTCTGGGGCCAACGTCCTGACTTTC
TRBV5-4	TRBJ1-3	-	-	CASSLALSGNTIYF	TGTGCCAGCAGCTTGGCCCTATCTGGAAACACCATATATTTT
TRBV30	TRBJ2-7	-	TRBD1	CAWSPRDRSYEQYF	TGTGCCTGGTCCCCCCGGGACAGGTCATACGAGCAGTACTTC
TRBV20-1	TRBJ2-1	-	-	CSAPFGQQFF	TGCAGTGCCCCTTTCGGTCAGCAGTTCTTC
TRBV7-9	TRBJ2-7	-	TRBD2	CASSLLAGGPSEQYF	TGTGCCAGCAGCTTACTAGCGGGAGGGCCGAGCGAGCAGTACTTC
TRBV15	TRBJ1-4	-	TRBD1	CATSKRGTGPKEKLFF	TGTGCCACCAGCAAACGAGGGACAGGGCCGAAGGAAAAACTGTTTTTT
TRBV6-5	TRBJ2-7	-	TRBD1	CASSPGTGILHEQYF	TGTGCCAGCAGCCCGGGGACAGGGATTCTCCACGAGCAGTACTTC
TRBV4-3	TRBJ2-3	-	-	CASSQGVSADTQYF	TGCGCCAGCAGCCAAGGGGTTAGCGCAGATACGCAGTATTTT
TRBV5-1	TRBJ2-1	-	-	CASSLGQGSYNEQFF	TGCGCCAGCAGCTTGGGGCAGGGGTCCTACAATGAGCAGTTCTTC
TRBV5-6	TRBJ2-1	-	TRBD1	CASSLGPGGNEQFF	TGTGCCAGCAGCTTGGGGCCAGGGGGCAATGAGCAGTTCTTC
TRBV5-4	TRBJ2-5	-	-	CASSIGLDQETQYF	TGTGCCAGCAGCATAGGACTTGACCAAGAGACCCAGTACTTC
TRBV5-6	TRBJ2-7	-	TRBD1	CASSWGQDEQYF	TGTGCCAGCAGCTGGGGACAGGACGAGCAGTACTTC
TRBV7-2	TRBJ2-2	-	-	CASSARAATALNTGELFF	TGTGCCAGCAGCGCTAGGGCGGCGACAGCCCTGAACACCGGGGAGCTGTTTTTT
TRBV9	TRBJ1-4	-	-	CASSATVGAGEKLFF	TGTGCCAGCAGCGCGACCGTAGGGGCCGGTGAAAAACTGTTTTTT
TRBV7-9	TRBJ2-1	once	-	CASSPGYEQFF	TGTGCCAGCAGCCCAGGGTATGAGCAGTTCTTC
TRBV29-1	TRBJ2-7	-	-	CSVDKGGGEQYF	TGCAGCGTTGATAAGGGAGGGGGCGAGCAGTACTTC
TRBV6-5	TRBJ1-4	-	-	CASNPGGLNEKLFF	TGTGCCAGCAACCCCGGGGGGTTGAATGAAAAACTGTTTTTT
TRBV6-1	TRBJ1-1	-	TRBD1	CASRDRDHTEAFF	TGTGCCAGCAGGGACAGGGACCACACTGAAGCTTTCTTT
TRBV7-9	TRBJ1-4	few	-	CASSLAPPTGINEKLFF	TGTGCCAGCAGCTTAGCGCCCCCTACAGGGATAAACGAAAAACTGTTTTTT